The 17 T cell receptor beta chains in this list originate from one sample, sequenced in a study of T cell clonotyping in hematopoietic cell transplantation. Data came from immunoSEQ multiplex PCR; TCRdb stores just in-frame clones and leaves some out. The table lists around 9,000 clones, nearly 80% of them singletons. The sample was peripheral blood mononuclear cells, taken 180 days after allogeneic stem cell transplant. The receptors here all came from a female patient aged 50 to 65 who had an allogeneic stem cell transplant from a related donor, so the T cells may come from the graft donor. Some clones in this sample may be carry-over from other donors' samples.

This chain joins TRBV11-3 and TRBJ2-7, with a weak D call TRBD2 (5 bases). The CDR3 has 14 residues. In germline, CDR1 is SGHNT, CDR2 YENEEA. V dropped 5 bases and J dropped 3 bases, with 14 bases sitting between them. CDR3 residues: CASSPTGIGYEQYF. The CDR3 coding sequence is TGTGCCAGCAGCCCCACGGGGATTGGCTACGAGCAGTACTTC. The full variable domain, rest sourced from reference TRBV11-3 and TRBJ2-7, is EAGVVQSPRYKIIEKKQPVAFWCNPISGHNTLYWYLQNLGQGPELLIRYENEEAVDDSQLPKDRFSAERLKGVDSTLKIQPAELGDSAVYLCASSPTGIGYEQYFGPGTRLTVT.

The chain joins TRBV9 to TRBJ2-5, with D possibly TRBD2 on 5 matching bases. The CDR3 has 16 residues. Germline V lookup: CDR1 SGDLS, CDR2 YYNGEE. V was clipped by 0 bases and J by 0 bases, with 12 bases between them. The CDR3 DNA follows: TGTGCCAGCAGCGTAGAGTCGGGAATGTACCAAGAGACCCAGTACTTC. It is translated as CASSVESGMYQETQYF.

A single count supports this clone. This sequence joins TRBV9 and TRBJ2-1; 11 nucleotides match TRBD2. CDR1 and CDR2 from the germline V gene are SGDLS and YYNGEE. This CDR3 contains 17 residues. After removal of 3 bases from V and 4 bases from J, the junction contained 9 bases not matched to a gene. The CDR3 bases are TGTGCCAGCAGCGAACCTCTAGCGGGGGGTAATTACAATGAGCAGTTCTTC. Its translation is CASSEPLAGGNYNEQFF.

The chain links TRBV6-5 to TRBJ2-7, with D hard to call. V lost 0 bases to trimming and J lost 6 bases, with 12 bases between them. CDR1 is MNHEY and CDR2 is SVGAGI in the germline V gene. The length of the CDR3 is 14 residues. Here the CDR3 reads CASSYSQQLSEQYF. CDR3 DNA: TGTGCCAGCAGTTACTCGCAACAGCTCAGCGAGCAGTACTTC.

The genes are TRBV4-3 and TRBJ2-6, with 11 bases lining up with TRBD2. After removal of 7 bases from V and 1 base from J, the junction contained 6 bases not matched to a gene. Germline-derived CDR1 and CDR2 are LGHNA and YSLEER. The CDR3 runs to 17 residues. This chain's CDR3 is CASTLAGGTSGANVLTF. The DNA of the CDR3 is TGCGCCAGCACCTTAGCGGGGGGGACATCTGGGGCCAACGTCCTGACTTTC.

The chain carries TRBV19 and TRBJ1-1; no definite D call. The CDR3 is 13 amino acids. Germline CDR1 and CDR2: LNHDA and SQIVND (reference sequence). V dropped 10 bases and J dropped 0 bases, with 12 bases sitting between them. The CDR3 DNA is TGTGCCACTCCGACAATTCTGAACACTGAAGCTTTCTTT. It is translated as CATPTILNTEAFF.

In its sample, this clone was seen a few times. This rearrangement joins TRBV19 to TRBJ1-3; D is undetermined. The V end lost 7 bases, the J end lost 4 bases, and 14 bases lay between the germline ends. Per germline, CDR1 LNHDA and CDR2 SQIVND (reference sequence). This CDR3 comprises 14 residues. CDR3 nucleotides: TGTGCCAGTAAAATGCAGAACGGAGGAAACACCATATATTTT. It specifies CASKMQNGGNTIYF.

The rearrangement uses TRBV7-9 and TRBJ2-5; the D is unclear. The CDR3 covers 14 residues. Germline-derived CDR1 and CDR2 are SEHNR and FQNEAQ (reference sequence). Trimming took off 5 bases at V and 1 base at J, with 11 bases between the two ends. The CDR3 DNA follows: TGTGCCAGCAGCCCCCCTGACTTCCAAGAGACCCAGTACTTC. Translated: CASSPPDFQETQYF.

The V gene is TRBV9, the J gene TRBJ1-6, with D tentatively TRBD1 (6 bases). The CDR3 covers 17 residues. The V end lost 4 bases, the J end lost 0 bases, and 14 bases lay between the germline ends. The germline gives CDR1 SGDLS, CDR2 YYNGEE. This chain's CDR3 is CASSPRTVSSYNSPLHF. CDR3 DNA: TGTGCCAGCAGCCCCAGGACAGTTAGCTCCTATAATTCACCCCTCCACTTT.

This clone ranks as medium-sized. The chain carries TRBV27 and TRBJ1-1; TRBD1 is a possible D gene (6 bases). There are 21 residues in the CDR3. Germline CDR1 reads MNHEY; CDR2 reads SMNVEV (reference sequence). Between the trimmed V and J ends, which lost 6 bases and 0 bases, there was a span of 32 bases. The CDR3 here is CASSPRMTGQIRQTLNTEAFF. In DNA, the CDR3 is TGTGCCAGCAGCCCACGAATGACCGGACAGATACGACAGACATTGAACACTGAAGCTTTCTTT.

This clone has just one count. This chain uses TRBV6-1 with TRBJ1-6, with TRBD1 identical over 10 bases. V gave up 4 bases and J gave up 5 bases; unmatched junction bases: 5. The CDR3 contains 16 residues. CDR1 is MNHNS, CDR2 SASEGT, per germline. The DNA of the CDR3 is TGTGCCAGCAGTGCCGACAGGGGGCAGGATAATTCACCCCTCCACTTT. Protein product: CASSADRGQDNSPLHF.

The chain couples TRBV6-5 to TRBJ1-3; 7 nucleotides agree with TRBD1. J gave up 0 bases and V 3 bases, and 5 bases lay outside the gene matches. The CDR3 extends over 16 amino acids. Germline CDR1 reads MNHEY; CDR2 reads SVGAGI. The CDR3 region is CASSYTDRSSGNTIYF. The DNA for the CDR3 is TGTGCCAGCAGTTATACGGACAGGAGCTCTGGAAACACCATATATTTT.

The J gene is TRBJ1-2, the V gene TRBV30; TRBD1 is a possible D gene (6 bases). The CDR3 has 13 amino acids. V shed 4 bases and J shed 2 bases, with 11 bases lying between them. From germline, CDR1 is GTSNPN and CDR2 SVGIG (reference sequence). The DNA for the CDR3 is TGTGCCTGGATAGGGGGGAACAACTATGGCTACACCTTC. This encodes CAWIGGNNYGYTF.

By share, this clone counts as medium-sized. This chain uses TRBV6-1 with TRBJ2-1; D might be TRBD1 (7 bases). V lost 2 bases, J lost 12 bases, and 11 bases lay in between. The CDR3 length is 12 residues. CDR1 and CDR2 (germline): MNHNS, SASEGT. Here the CDR3 DNA reads TGTGCCAGCAGTGAACGGCAGGGGGGGCAGTTCTTC. Translation: CASSERQGGQFF.

The J gene is TRBJ1-6, the V gene TRBV6-7; D gene ambiguous. TRBV6-7 is labeled an ORF, and its function is uncertain. The germline V and J ends were trimmed by 5 bases and 14 bases, with 7 bases remaining between them. The CDR3 is 10 residues long. The CDR3: CASSHRTLHF. CDR3 nucleotide sequence: TGTGCCAGCAGTCACCGTACCCTCCACTTT.

The chain recombines TRBV5-6 with TRBJ1-2; TRBD1 matches 7 bases. From germline, CDR1 is SGHDT and CDR2 YYEEEE. J gave up 5 bases and V 3 bases, and 4 bases lay outside the gene matches. The CDR3 loop spans 13 amino acids. As DNA, the CDR3 is TGTGCCAGCAGCTCAGGACAGGAATATGGCTACACCTTC. This sequence encodes CASSSGQEYGYTF.

The chain joins TRBV13 to TRBJ2-2; 11 bases are a match to TRBD2. The junction had 10 bases not matched to a gene; V was cut back by 3 bases and J by 1 base. The germline CDR1 and CDR2 sequences are PRHDT and FYEKMQ (reference sequence). The CDR3 contains 19 residues. The CDR3 region is CASSFFALAGGLNTGELFF. CDR3 nucleotide sequence: TGTGCCAGCAGCTTCTTTGCGCTAGCGGGGGGTCTGAACACCGGGGAGCTGTTTTTT.